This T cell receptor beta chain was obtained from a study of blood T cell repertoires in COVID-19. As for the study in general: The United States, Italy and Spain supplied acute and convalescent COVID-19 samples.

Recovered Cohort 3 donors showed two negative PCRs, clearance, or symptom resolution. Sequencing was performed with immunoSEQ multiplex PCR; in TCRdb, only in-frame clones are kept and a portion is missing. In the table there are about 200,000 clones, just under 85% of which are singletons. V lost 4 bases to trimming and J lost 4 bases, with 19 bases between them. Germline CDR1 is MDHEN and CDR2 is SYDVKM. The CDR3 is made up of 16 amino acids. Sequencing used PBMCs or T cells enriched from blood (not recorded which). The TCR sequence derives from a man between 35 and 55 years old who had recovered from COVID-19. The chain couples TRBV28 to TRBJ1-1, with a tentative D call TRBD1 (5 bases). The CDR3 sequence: CASSWGTDTWVTEAFF. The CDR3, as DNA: TGTGCCAGCAGTTGGGGCACGGACACCTGGGTCACTGAAGCTTTCTTT.